This T cell receptor beta chain was found in a study of CD8 T cells in Susac syndrome. About the research overall: Eight or nine of the sequenced Susac syndrome patients were in remission, and roughly six had active disease.

On this clonotype itself: Its antigen is unidentified.

RNA, at 0.5 to 1 ug, was reverse transcribed with random hexamers. MiXCR, run by TCRdb on the immunoSEQ multiplex PCR reads, gives a single entry per CDR3 protein. The data contain 77,000 or so distinct CDR3 sequences, roughly 91% of them singletons. Sequencing of TCR beta covered CD8+ and CD4+ T cells obtained from blood. Looked up from germline, CDR1 is MNHEY and CDR2 is SVGEGT. V gave up 4 bases and J gave up 3 bases, with 13 bases separating them. The CDR3 covers 14 residues. Regarding the study as a whole: The CD4+ T cell repertoire of patients with Susac syndrome showed no detectable clonal expansion.

This clonotype was obtained from a human donor with Susac syndrome. Sequenced material: CD4+ T cells from PBMCs. The V call is TRBV6-2 or TRBV6-3, the J call TRBJ2-7; no clear D gene. CDR3 sequence: CASSLFRLNYEQYF. In DNA, the CDR3 is TGTGCCAGCAGTTTATTCAGACTGAACTACGAGCAGTACTTC.